The clone carrying this T cell receptor (beta chain) was detected only a few times. Its antigen remains unknown. The record originates from a study of identical twins. Donors were all healthy Caucasians. Findings of the study overall: Findings depended on cross-sectional statistics rather than tracking the same donors. Diverse VJ usage suggested most zero-insertion clonotypes were not invariant T cells. Modelling underestimated the level of out-of-frame TCR alpha sharing observed in monozygotic twins.

Each CDR3 protein gets one entry after TCRdb re-called the 5' RACE reads with MiXCR. The sample records around 670,000 distinct CDR3 sequences, roughly 6% being singletons. Trimming took 0 bases from V and 6 from J, leaving 19 bases between them. This CDR3 is built from 16 residues. Germline V gene data show CDR1 as SGHRS and CDR2 as YFSETQ. Sequencing was carried out using naive T cells sorted from blood. The sequence was obtained from a man younger than 30 in good health. J is TRBJ2-7 and V is TRBV5-1, with D tentatively TRBD2 (5 bases). The CDR3 reads CASSLEHAGLVAEQYV. CDR3 coding DNA: TGCGCCAGCAGCTTGGAACATGCGGGTCTCGTTGCCGAGCAGTACGTC.